This TCR beta chain appears in the sequencing data of a study of blood T cell repertoires in COVID-19. The CDR3 has 18 amino acids. With 3 bases clipped from V and 3 bases from J, the junction kept 7 bases outside the gene matches. The germline V gene has CDR1 SGHNT and CDR2 YYREEE (reference sequence). Original analysis: It was from reference gene primer amplification that nucleated cell counts were estimated. The table came from immunoSEQ multiplex PCR; TCRdb's copy has only in-frame clones and leaves some out. That table is the source of V, J and clone size, and D and trimming were worked out from the DNA. The sample lists 150,000 to 200,000 clones, nearly 90% seen once, with roughly 2% in the top ten.

Input material: peripheral blood. The TCR was taken from a man between 18 and 35 years old who had recovered from COVID-19. The rearrangement joins TRBV5-4 to TRBJ2-2; 14 positions match TRBD2. The CDR3 DNA sequence: TGTGCCAGCAGCTGGGGACTAGCGGGAGCGGTCGACACCGGGGAGCTGTTTTTT. Amino acid sequence: CASSWGLAGAVDTGELFF. The full variable domain, with the rest looked up from reference TRBV5-4 and TRBJ2-2, is ETGVTQSPTHLIKTRGQQVTLRCSSQSGHNTVSWYQQALGQGPQFIFQYYREEENGRGNFPPRFSGLQFPNYSSELNVNALELDDSALYLCASSWGLAGAVDTGELFFGEGSRLTVL.